A selection of T cell receptor beta chains follows, all from one sample in a study of control samples from healthy donors and cancer patients. Only in-frame clones appear in the TCRdb table, and some are missing; sequencing was by immunoSEQ multiplex PCR. The profile shows about 110,000 clones, over 75% of them singletons. The sequencing sample was made of blood. These TCRs come from a human donor in good health. The donor label of this sample is uncertain. CDR3s include the opening cysteine and the closing phenylalanine or tryptophan. A D gene is named only where the DNA matches it firmly. Part of the rows lack a size; the others show once, few, many or a class for expanded clones.

J	D	size	V	CDR3	DNA
TRBJ1-5	-	-	TRBV10-2	CAAMASSGQPQHF	TGCGCCGCGATGGCATCTTCCGGACAGCCCCAGCATTTT
TRBJ1-1	-	-	TRBV29-1	CSVNTGPGITEAFF	TGCAGCGTTAATACGGGACCCGGGATCACTGAAGCTTTCTTT
TRBJ2-3	-	-	TRBV6-2/TRBV6-3	CASSYAPAVYF	TGTGCCAGCAGTTACGCCCCCGCTGTATATTTT
TRBJ2-2	-	once	TRBV3-1/TRBV3-2	CASSQENPVGELFF	TGTGCCAGCAGCCAAGAAAACCCCGTCGGGGAGCTGTTTTTT
TRBJ2-2	-	-	TRBV11-2	CASSLGQNTGELFF	TGTGCCAGCAGCTTAGGGCAGAACACCGGGGAGCTGTTTTTT
TRBJ1-2	TRBD1	-	TRBV3-1/TRBV3-2	CASSQQTGNYGYTF	TGTGCCAGCAGCCAACAGACAGGGAACTATGGCTACACCTTC
TRBJ2-3	-	-	TRBV24-1	CATSDPGGRTSTDTQYF	TGTGCCACCAGTGACCCGGGTGGCCGGACTAGCACAGATACGCAGTATTTT
TRBJ1-1	-	-	TRBV6-1	CASSERGLGTEAFF	TGTGCCAGCAGTGAAAGGGGTTTGGGCACTGAAGCTTTCTTT
TRBJ1-5	TRBD1	-	TRBV10-2	CASSEAKPGQSWPQHF	TGCGCCAGCAGTGAAGCGAAACCGGGACAGTCTTGGCCCCAGCATTTT
TRBJ1-6	-	-	TRBV9	CASSAGFRSYNSPLHF	TGTGCCAGCAGCGCGGGGTTCCGCTCCTATAATTCACCCCTCCACTTT
TRBJ1-2	TRBD1	-	TRBV5-4	CASSLGGGYTF	TGTGCCAGCAGCTTAGGGGGCGGCTACACCTTC
TRBJ1-1	-	-	TRBV10-2	CASGVQGTEAFF	TGCGCCAGCGGAGTACAGGGCACTGAAGCTTTCTTT
TRBJ1-2	-	-	TRBV6-5	CASSYGEGRGGYTF	TGTGCCAGCAGTTACGGTGAAGGGCGGGGTGGCTACACCTTC
TRBJ1-4	-	-	TRBV13	CASSLRSGFNEKLFF	TGTGCCAGCAGCCTTAGATCGGGGTTTAATGAAAAACTGTTTTTT
TRBJ1-1	-	-	TRBV20-1	CSASTGQDGTEAFF	TGCAGTGCTAGTACGGGGCAGGATGGCACTGAAGCTTTCTTT
TRBJ2-3	-	-	TRBV12-3/TRBV12-4	CASRGPAQYF	TGTGCCAGCAGAGGACCTGCGCAGTATTTT
TRBJ1-4	-	-	TRBV7-5	CVRSFRTGLKLFF	TGTGTCAGAAGCTTCCGGACAGGGCTGAAACTGTTTTTT
TRBJ2-2	-	-	TRBV7-2	CASSIPYGELFF	TGTGCCAGCAGCATACCGTACGGGGAGCTGTTTTTT
TRBJ1-6	TRBD1	-	TRBV12-3/TRBV12-4	CAIQQGYNSPLHF	TGTGCCATACAACAGGGGTATAATTCACCCCTCCACTTT
TRBJ2-2	-	-	TRBV6-1	CASSVLALQYTGELFF	TGTGCCAGCAGTGTCCTAGCGCTACAGTACACCGGGGAGCTGTTTTTT
TRBJ2-5	-	-	TRBV11-2	CASSFLTGANQETQYF	TGTGCCAGCAGCTTTTTGACAGGAGCGAACCAAGAGACCCAGTACTTC
TRBJ1-1	-	-	TRBV5-6	CASSPGLRGLMNTEAFF	TGTGCCAGCAGCCCCGGCTTGAGGGGACTAATGAACACTGAAGCTTTCTTT
TRBJ1-2	-	-	TRBV5-6	CASRYRAGYTF	TGTGCCAGCAGATACAGGGCTGGCTACACCTTC
TRBJ2-1	-	-	TRBV6-4	CASSDSDNNEQFF	TGTGCCAGCAGTGACTCGGACAACAATGAGCAGTTCTTC
TRBJ2-3	-	-	TRBV7-2	CASSLGSGSDTQYF	TGTGCCAGCAGCTTAGGTAGTGGGTCAGATACGCAGTATTTT
TRBJ2-3	TRBD2	-	TRBV24-1	CATSDHLAGGRGTQYF	TGTGCCACCAGTGATCACCTAGCGGGGGGGCGGGGGACGCAGTATTTT
TRBJ1-5	-	-	TRBV10-3	CAISEALGSNQPQHF	TGTGCCATCAGTGAGGCTCTCGGAAGCAATCAGCCCCAGCATTTT
TRBJ1-2	-	-	TRBV6-5	CASGDGRGILYGYTF	TGTGCCAGCGGAGATGGACGGGGGATACTCTATGGCTACACCTTC
TRBJ2-3	-	-	TRBV7-9	CASRHETASTDTQYF	TGTGCCAGCAGACACGAGACAGCTAGCACAGATACGCAGTATTTT
TRBJ2-1	-	-	TRBV29-1	CSVYFSGGHNEQFF	TGCAGCGTTTATTTCTCCGGGGGACACAATGAGCAGTTCTTC
TRBJ2-7	TRBD1	-	TRBV10-1	CASSEKTGGAYEQYF	TGCGCCAGCAGTGAGAAGACAGGGGGAGCCTACGAGCAGTACTTC
TRBJ2-3	-	-	TRBV24-1	CATSDFRTQSTDTQYF	TGTGCCACCAGTGATTTTAGGACACAAAGCACAGATACGCAGTATTTT
TRBJ1-2	-	-	TRBV25-1	CASSGNRRYGYTF	TGTGCCAGCAGCGGCAATCGTCGCTATGGCTACACCTTC
TRBJ2-5	-	few	TRBV18	CASSPGPWETQYF	TGTGCCAGCTCACCGGGACCTTGGGAGACCCAGTACTTC
TRBJ2-5	TRBD1	-	TRBV5-1	CASSIGQGKGGQETQYF	TGCGCCAGCAGCATCGGACAGGGGAAAGGGGGACAAGAGACCCAGTACTTC
TRBJ1-6	-	-	TRBV27	CASSFLGRPPLHF	TGTGCCAGCAGTTTCCTTGGGAGGCCACCCCTCCACTTT
TRBJ1-3	-	-	TRBV10-3	CAISESAGINTIYF	TGTGCCATCAGTGAGTCTGCTGGAATTAACACCATATATTTT
TRBJ2-7	TRBD2	-	TRBV4-1	CASSQDPPDAAGGRYEQYF	TGCGCCAGCAGCCAAGATCCCCCAGATGCTGCGGGGGGCAGGTACGAGCAGTACTTC
TRBJ2-1	-	-	TRBV3-1/TRBV3-2	CASSQASWGGTSYNEQFF	TGTGCCAGCAGCCAAGCCTCTTGGGGCGGGACATCTTACAATGAGCAGTTCTTC
TRBJ1-2	TRBD1	-	TRBV27	CASSLWGQGGDNYGYTF	TGTGCCAGCAGTTTATGGGGACAGGGTGGGGACAACTATGGCTACACCTTC
TRBJ1-2	-	-	TRBV6-5	CASSYAITGGIGGYTF	TGTGCCAGCAGTTACGCAATCACCGGGGGAATCGGTGGCTACACCTTC
TRBJ2-7	TRBD1	-	TRBV14	CASSPKTGVFNEQYF	TGTGCCAGCAGCCCAAAGACAGGGGTATTCAACGAGCAGTACTTC
TRBJ1-2	-	-	TRBV3-1/TRBV3-2	CASSQETATNYGYTF	TGTGCCAGCAGCCAAGAAACCGCAACTAACTATGGCTACACCTTC
TRBJ1-3	-	-	TRBV12-5	CASGLVTSSSGNTIYF	TGTGCTAGTGGTTTGGTAACCTCGAGCTCTGGAAACACCATATATTTT
TRBJ2-3	TRBD2	-	TRBV9	CASSVSRGAADTQYF	TGTGCCAGCAGCGTTTCGCGGGGGGCTGCAGATACGCAGTATTTT